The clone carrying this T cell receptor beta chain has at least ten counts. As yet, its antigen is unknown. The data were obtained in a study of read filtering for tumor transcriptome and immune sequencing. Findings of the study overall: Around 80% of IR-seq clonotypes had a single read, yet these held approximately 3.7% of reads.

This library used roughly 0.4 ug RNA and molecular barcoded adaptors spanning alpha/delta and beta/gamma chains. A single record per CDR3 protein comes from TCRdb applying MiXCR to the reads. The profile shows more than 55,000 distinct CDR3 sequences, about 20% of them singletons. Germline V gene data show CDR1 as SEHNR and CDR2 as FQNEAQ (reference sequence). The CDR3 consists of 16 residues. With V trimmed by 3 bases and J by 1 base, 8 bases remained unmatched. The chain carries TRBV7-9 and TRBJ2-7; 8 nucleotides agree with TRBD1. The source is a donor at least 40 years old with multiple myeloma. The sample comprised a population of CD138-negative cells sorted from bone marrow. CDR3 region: CASSFPRQGWSYEQYF. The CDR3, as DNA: TGTGCCAGCAGCTTCCCTCGACAGGGGTGGTCCTACGAGCAGTACTTC.